Reported below is one T cell receptor beta chain. No antigen is known for it. The data derive from a study of CD8 T cells in ankylosing spondylitis. TCRdb analysed the 5' RACE reads with MiXCR anew, one entry per CDR3 protein. In the table there are hundreds of thousands of distinct CDR3 sequences, approximately 12% of which are singletons. From germline, CDR1 is MGHRA and CDR2 YSYEKL. V dropped 4 bases and J dropped 12 bases, with 11 bases sitting between them. There are 11 residues in the CDR3. Study-level findings and limits: Characteristic of ankylosing spondylitis blood, it appeared, was a TCR beta motif comprising several highly homologous variants.

The source of this sequence is a male donor with ankylosing spondylitis. This sequence joins TRBV4-1 and TRBJ2-3; a weak D match, TRBD2 (5 bases). Input material: blood, either unsorted or a sorted T cell fraction (not recorded which). The CDR3 region is CASSLDSRQYF. The CDR3, as DNA: TGCGCCAGCAGCCTGGACTCGCGCCAGTATTTT.